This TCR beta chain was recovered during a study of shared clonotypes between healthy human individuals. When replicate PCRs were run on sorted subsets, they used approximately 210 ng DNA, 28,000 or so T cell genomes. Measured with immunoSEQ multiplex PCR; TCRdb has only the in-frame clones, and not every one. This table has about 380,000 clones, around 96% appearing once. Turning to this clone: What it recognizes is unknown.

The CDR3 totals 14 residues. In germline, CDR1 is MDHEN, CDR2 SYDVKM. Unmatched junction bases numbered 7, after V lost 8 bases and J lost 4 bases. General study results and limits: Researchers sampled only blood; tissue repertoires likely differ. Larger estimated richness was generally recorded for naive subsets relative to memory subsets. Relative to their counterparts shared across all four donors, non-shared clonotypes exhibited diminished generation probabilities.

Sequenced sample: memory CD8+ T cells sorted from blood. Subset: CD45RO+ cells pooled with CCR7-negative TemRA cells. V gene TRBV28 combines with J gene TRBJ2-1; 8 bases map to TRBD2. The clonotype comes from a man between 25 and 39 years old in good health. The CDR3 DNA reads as TGTGCCAGCTTAACGGGAGGGCCTTACAATGAGCAGTTCTTC. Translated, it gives CASLTGGPYNEQFF.